The 17 T cell receptor beta chains listed next were all sequenced from one sample in a study of blood T cell repertoires in COVID-19. TCRdb keeps only in-frame clones here, not all; method: immunoSEQ multiplex PCR. Of tens of thousands of clones listed, about three quarters were seen once; the top ten hold 1.5% to 2.5%. The sample comprised peripheral blood. The receptors derive from a man in his fifties or sixties with active COVID-19.

The chain uses TRBV12-3 or TRBV12-4 and TRBJ1-2, with D perhaps matching TRBD1 (6 bases). V lost 6 bases and J 8 bases, leaving 16 bases between the germline ends. The CDR3 has 13 residues. The CDR3 protein is CASSLGEGDGYTF. DNA of the CDR3: TGTGCCAGCAGCTTGGGGGAGGGGGACGGCTACACCTTC.

The gene calls are TRBV5-4 and TRBJ1-1, with 7 bases identical to TRBD1. The V and J ends lost 4 bases and 3 bases, in that order; junction bases with no gene match: 6. Germline CDR1 and CDR2: SGHNT and YYREEE (reference sequence). The CDR3 has 14 amino acids. The CDR3 region is CASSTGARDTEAFF. The CDR3, as DNA: TGTGCCAGCAGCACAGGGGCCAGGGACACTGAAGCTTTCTTT.

The genes are TRBV7-2 and TRBJ2-3; TRBD1 aligns across 7 bases. This CDR3 has 16 residues. Germline CDR1 reads SGHTA; CDR2 reads FQGNSA. Trimming at V came to 3 bases and at J to 3 bases, leaving 9 bases not matched to a gene. The CDR3 DNA follows: TGTGCCAGCAGCTTCCTAAGGGGGCTAAATACAGATACGCAGTATTTT. Protein product: CASSFLRGLNTDTQYF.

Only one count was recorded for this clone. J is TRBJ1-5 and V is TRBV4-2; 10 positions agree with TRBD1. The germline V gene encodes CDR1 LGHNA and CDR2 YNFKEQ. V was clipped by 3 bases and J by 10 bases; unmatched bases: 3. The CDR3 covers 13 residues. The CDR3 coding sequence is TGTGCCAGCAGCCAGACGACAGGGGGCCCCCAGCATTTT. This translates into CASSQTTGGPQHF.

The gene calls are TRBV18 and TRBJ1-1; D ambiguous. Germline lookup yields CDR1 KGHSH and CDR2 LQKENI. This CDR3 has 13 residues. V lost 1 base and J 11 bases, leaving 14 bases between the germline ends. The CDR3: CASSPQGSRLAFF. CDR3 nucleotide sequence: TGTGCCAGCTCACCACAAGGTAGCCGCTTGGCTTTCTTT. Based on the CDR3 plus reference TRBV18 and TRBJ1-1, the full variable domain is NAGVMQNPRHLVRRRGQEARLRCSPMKGHSHVYWYRQLPEEGLKFMVYLQKENIIDESGMPKERFSAEFPKEGPSILRIQQVVRGDSAAYFCASSPQGSRLAFFGQGTRLTVV.

This CDR3 is CASSQLNVYSETQYF. CDR3 nucleotides: TGTGCCAGCAGCCAACTAAATGTGTATTCAGAGACCCAGTACTTC. V and J are TRBV6-5 and TRBJ2-5, with D hard to call. This CDR3 has 15 amino acids. Deletions cut 6 bases from V and 4 bases from J, with 18 bases between. Per the germline V gene, CDR1 is MNHEY and CDR2 is SVGAGI.

The rearrangement uses TRBV6-5 and TRBJ2-7, with TRBD2 identical over 9 bases. The V and J ends lost 1 base and 1 base, in that order; junction bases with no gene match: 2. The V gene's germline CDR1 is MNHEY and CDR2 SVGAGI. This CDR3 has 15 residues. CDR3 DNA sequence: TGTGCCAGCAGTTACTACGCGGGAGGGTCCTACGAGCAGTACTTC. Translation: CASSYYAGGSYEQYF.

This clone came up once. The chain couples TRBV10-3 to TRBJ2-5; 8 bases are a match to TRBD1. The CDR3 sequence is 14 residues long. The V gene end was trimmed by 3 bases and the J gene end by 1 base; junction bases not matched to a gene: 1. The V gene's germline CDR1 is ENHRY and CDR2 SYGVKD. The CDR3 spells CAISDGTGQETQYF. The CDR3 DNA reads as TGTGCCATCAGTGATGGGACAGGCCAAGAGACCCAGTACTTC.

The chain combines TRBV19 with TRBJ2-7; D gene unclear. The V gene's germline CDR1 is LNHDA and CDR2 SQIVND (reference sequence). Trimming pared 10 bases from V and 5 bases from J, leaving 21 bases between. This CDR3 is 14 amino acids long. The CDR3 sequence is CATAAESYYNEQYF. CDR3 nucleotides: TGTGCCACCGCAGCCGAGTCGTACTACAACGAGCAGTACTTC.

The rearrangement links TRBV5-6 to TRBJ2-7, with D perhaps matching TRBD1 (6 bases). V lost 3 bases and J lost 5, with 15 bases in between. Germline V lookup: CDR1 SGHDT, CDR2 YYEEEE. The CDR3 runs 14 residues. The CDR3 loop is CASSSRTEFHEQYF. In nucleotides, the CDR3 is TGTGCCAGCAGCTCCCGGACAGAGTTCCACGAGCAGTACTTC.

The V and J genes are TRBV9 and TRBJ2-2, with 10 bases that match TRBD1. From germline, CDR1 is SGDLS and CDR2 YYNGEE. The CDR3 extends over 15 amino acids. J was trimmed by 7 bases and V by 6 bases; bases with no gene match: 9. The CDR3 protein is CASTLGQGGFGELFF. Here the CDR3 DNA reads TGTGCCAGCACCCTCGGACAGGGGGGATTCGGGGAGCTGTTTTTT.

This clone was seen a few times. V and J are TRBV14 and TRBJ2-1, with 7 bases that match TRBD2. CDR1 is SGHDN and CDR2 is FVKESK in the germline V gene. Trimming at V came to 6 bases and at J to 0 bases, leaving 5 bases not matched to a gene. The CDR3 has 15 residues. This CDR3 reads CASSPRGSSYNEQFF. The CDR3 nucleotides read TGTGCCAGCAGTCCGCGGGGGAGCTCCTACAATGAGCAGTTCTTC.

This sequence joins TRBV7-2 and TRBJ1-2; 7 nucleotides match TRBD1. CDR3 size: 13 residues. Germline trimming cut 4 bases from V and 4 bases from J; bases unmatched to any gene: 3. Germline CDR1 reads SGHTA; CDR2 reads FQGNSA. The DNA of the CDR3 is TGTGCCAGCAGCTCTCGGACAGGCTATGGCTACACCTTC. It codes for CASSSRTGYGYTF.

J is TRBJ1-3 and V is TRBV5-1, with 10 bases fitting TRBD1. Trimming removed 4 bases from V and 4 bases from J; junction bases left unmatched: 8. The CDR3 runs to 16 residues. Germline CDR1 SGHRS, CDR2 YFSETQ. Written as DNA, the CDR3 is TGCGCCAGCAGCCGAGACAGGGGGCGTCAAGGAAACACCATATATTTT. It translates to CASSRDRGRQGNTIYF.

The chain uses TRBV4-3 and TRBJ1-4; no clear D. Trimming took 0 bases from V and 2 from J, leaving 10 bases between them. The CDR3 is 16 amino acids. Germline V gene lookup returns CDR1 LGHNA and CDR2 YSLEER. The CDR3 region is CASSQDRGGTNEKLFF. As DNA, the CDR3 is TGCGCCAGCAGCCAAGATCGCGGAGGGACTAATGAAAAACTGTTTTTT.

The V call is TRBV27, the J call TRBJ1-6; TRBD1 agrees at 7 bases. Germline V gene lookup returns CDR1 MNHEY and CDR2 SMNVEV (reference sequence). The CDR3 is 13 amino acids. Trimming removed 11 bases from V and 3 bases from J; junction bases left unmatched: 4. CDR3 protein: CASRGIYNSPLHF. The DNA for the CDR3 is TGTGCCTCCAGGGGGATCTATAATTCACCCCTCCACTTT.

This clone has just a few counts. This chain joins TRBV3-1 (or the pseudogene TRBV3-2) and TRBJ1-1; D is possibly TRBD1 (5 bases). Germline V gene sequence: CDR1 LGHDT, CDR2 YNNKEL (reference sequence). The CDR3 covers 14 residues. Trimming took 4 bases from V and 4 from J, leaving 13 bases between them. This chain's CDR3 is CASSPRDGSTEAFF. The CDR3 coding sequence is TGTGCCAGCAGCCCGAGGGACGGGAGCACTGAAGCTTTCTTT.